Described below is a single TCR beta chain sequence and its context. The record originates from a study of T cell changes during pregnancy in multiple sclerosis. Germline V gene lookup returns CDR1 MNHNS and CDR2 SASEGT. With 3 bases clipped from V and 7 bases from J, the junction kept 5 bases outside the gene matches. The CDR3 covers 15 residues. Assay: immunoSEQ multiplex PCR; the TCRdb copy retains only in-frame clones and omits some. The sample lists about 42,000 clones, 95% to 97% occurring once. The chain uses TRBV6-1 and TRBJ1-4; 10 positions agree with TRBD1. This TCR was recovered from a female donor with multiple sclerosis, enrolled in a pregnancy study. Sequenced here: peripheral blood, sampled in the second trimester of pregnancy. In DNA form, the CDR3 reads TGTGCCAGCAGTGATCGGGACAGGGGCCCTGAAAAACTGTTTTTT. This translates into CASSDRDRGPEKLFF.